This T cell receptor (beta chain) was found in a study of regulatory T cells in long-lasting Graves disease. Library construction for TCR beta used iRepertoire HTBI primers and Arm-PCR of CDR3 regions. As processed by the authors: From all samples, identification returned approximately 13 TRBJ and approximately 67 TRBV segments. TCRdb analysed the multiplex PCR reads with MiXCR anew, one entry per CDR3 protein. Clone size and V and J calls follow TCRdb, not the original study. The data show about 470,000 distinct CDR3 sequences, 20% to 25% seen once. Time point here: persistent/refractory GD, antithyroid drugs over 5 years with positive TRAb. Construction of the TCR library relied on RNA isolated from PBMCs. American Thyroid Association guidelines were used to diagnose Graves' disease. One endocrinology department in Xi'an, China, was where patients came from. The germline V gene encodes CDR1 SGHTA and CDR2 FQGNSA. This CDR3 region has 15 residues. Trimming removed 2 bases from V and 8 bases from J; junction bases left unmatched: 2.

Sequences were derived from peripheral blood mononuclear cells (PBMCs), sampled when the disease was refractory, from a patient treated with antithyroid drugs. This TCR derives from a female donor with Graves disease. The chain is built from TRBV7-2 and TRBJ2-1; 14 nucleotides line up with TRBD2. The CDR3 spells CASSLMTSGRDEQFF. CDR3 DNA sequence: TGTGCCAGCAGCTTAATGACTAGCGGGAGGGATGAGCAGTTCTTC.